The present T cell receptor (beta chain) was sequenced within a study of cytomegalovirus exposure and HLA in healthy donors. Overall study context: Early released data comprised about 85 million unique TCRs from HLA-typed donors.

PCR employed 60 Vbeta and 13 Jbeta primers. Sequencing used immunoSEQ multiplex PCR; TCRdb keeps in-frame clones, though not all of them. This sample has about 160,000 clones, with roughly four fifths found just once. This clone occurred once. The junction differs from germline at one of its ends, possibly a read error. CDR3 length equals 15 residues. Germline assignment: CDR1 SEHNR and CDR2 FQNEAQ (reference sequence). The sequenced material came from PBMCs. The gene calls are TRBV7-9 and TRBJ2-3; perhaps TRBD2 as D (5 bases). This clonotype was sampled from a female donor in good health and CMV-seronegative. The chain's CDR3 is CSSSPPGTTADTQYF. The CDR3 bases are TGTTCCAGCAGCCCCCCGGGAACAACGGCAGATACGCAGTATTTT.